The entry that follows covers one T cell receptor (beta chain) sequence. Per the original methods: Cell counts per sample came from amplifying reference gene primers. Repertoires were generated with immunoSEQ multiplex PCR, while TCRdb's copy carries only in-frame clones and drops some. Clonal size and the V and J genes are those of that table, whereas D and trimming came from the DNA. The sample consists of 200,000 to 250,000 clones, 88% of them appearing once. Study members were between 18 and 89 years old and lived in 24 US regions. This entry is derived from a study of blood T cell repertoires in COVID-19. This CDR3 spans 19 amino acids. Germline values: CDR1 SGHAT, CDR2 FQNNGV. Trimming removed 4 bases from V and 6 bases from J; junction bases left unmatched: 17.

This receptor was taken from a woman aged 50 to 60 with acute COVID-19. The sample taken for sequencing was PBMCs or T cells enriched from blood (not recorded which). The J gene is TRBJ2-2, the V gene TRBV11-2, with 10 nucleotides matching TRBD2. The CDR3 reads CASSSPRASGRAPPGELFF. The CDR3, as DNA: TGTGCCAGCAGCTCCCCCAGGGCAAGCGGGAGGGCCCCCCCCGGGGAGCTGTTTTTT.